These 18 T cell receptor beta chains were all obtained from the same sample, sequenced in a study of response to subunit inactivated influenza vaccine. TCRdb re-called the RT-PCR reads through MiXCR, storing one row per CDR3 protein. Seen here are hundreds of thousands of distinct CDR3 sequences, approximately 14% observed once, and the top ten hold 9.5% to 13%. Sequencing used PBMCs from blood, obtained 11 to 12 days after vaccination. Source of these receptors: a man aged 45-65 years who received an inactivated influenza vaccine.

The chain carries TRBV25-1 and TRBJ2-1; weak D call: TRBD2 (5 bases). The CDR3 runs to 11 residues. Trimming took 7 bases from V and 11 from J, leaving 12 bases between them. Germline lookup yields CDR1 MGHDK and CDR2 SYGVNS. CDR3 residues: CASMQYGKQFF. In DNA form, the CDR3 reads TGTGCCAGCATGCAGTACGGGAAGCAGTTCTTC.

Only a few counts were recorded for this clonotype. This CDR3 reads CSARSAGKYNEQFF. CDR3 DNA: TGCAGTGCTAGGTCAGCGGGGAAGTACAATGAGCAGTTCTTC. The rearrangement joins TRBV20-1 to TRBJ2-1, with 7 bases aligning to TRBD2. CDR1 is DFQATT, CDR2 SNEGSKA, per germline (reference sequence). The CDR3 runs to 14 residues. The V gene end was trimmed by 3 bases and the J gene end by 4 bases; junction bases not matched to a gene: 6.

Ten or more counts support this clonotype. The J gene is TRBJ2-1, the V gene TRBV11-2; 11 bases are a match to TRBD1. Per germline, CDR1 SGHAT and CDR2 FQNNGV. This CDR3 is built from 16 residues. J lost 10 bases, V lost 1 base, and 9 bases had no gene match. CDR3 protein: CASSLVFGQGAYEQFF. The DNA for the CDR3 is TGTGCCAGCAGCTTAGTTTTCGGACAGGGGGCTTACGAGCAGTTCTTC. Variable domain in full (rest from reference TRBV11-2 and TRBJ2-1): EAGVAQSPRYKIIEKRQSVAFWCNPISGHATLYWYQQILGQGPKLLIQFQNNGVVDDSQLPKDRFSAERLKGVDSTLKIQPAKLEDSAVYLCASSLVFGQGAYEQFFGPGTRLTVL.

This clonotype occurred a few times. V gene TRBV28 combines with J gene TRBJ1-4; no clear D gene. This CDR3 spans 14 amino acids. V lost 5 bases and J lost 7, with 14 bases in between. The germline V gene encodes CDR1 MDHEN and CDR2 SYDVKM. The CDR3 reads CASSLVGSLEKLFF. For the CDR3, the DNA is TGTGCCAGCAGTCTCGTGGGCAGTCTTGAAAAACTGTTTTTT. The full variable domain, rest sourced from reference TRBV28 and TRBJ1-4, is DVKVTQSSRYLVKRTGEKVFLECVQDMDHENMFWYRQDPGLGLRLIYFSYDVKMKEKGDIPEGYSVSREKKERFSLILESASTNQTSMYLCASSLVGSLEKLFFGSGTQLSVL.

This clonotype was seen only a few times. The chain links TRBV18 to TRBJ2-7, with D perhaps matching TRBD1 (6 bases). Germline CDR1 KGHSH, CDR2 LQKENI. The CDR3 runs 15 residues. The ends were cut back, 4 bases at V and 4 bases at J, with 17 bases in the middle. CDR3 sequence: CASSRPVDSPYEQYF. CDR3 nucleotide sequence: TGTGCCAGCTCACGCCCGGTGGACAGTCCGTACGAGCAGTACTTC.

The chain combines TRBV20-1 with TRBJ2-1; 13 positions match TRBD2. V lost 5 bases and J lost 9; bases outside the gene matches: 7. The CDR3 runs to 14 residues. Germline V lookup: CDR1 DFQATT, CDR2 SNEGSKA (reference sequence). CDR3 nucleotide sequence: TGCAGTGCTGTAACTAGCGGGGGGGCCCCTGAGCAGTTCTTC. Its protein product is CSAVTSGGAPEQFF.

This clonotype was picked up a small number of times. The junction departs from the called germline gene at one end, perhaps through a read error. The chain combines TRBV7-9 with TRBJ2-1; D possibly corresponds to TRBD2 (6 bases). This CDR3 has 13 residues. CDR1 and CDR2 (germline): SEHNR, FQNEAQ (reference sequence). The CDR3, as DNA: TGTGCCAGCAGCCGGGACTCTTACAATGAGCGGTTCTTC. Protein sequence: CASSRDSYNERFF.

Only a few counts were recorded for this clonotype. V gene TRBV2 combines with J gene TRBJ1-6; 8 nucleotides align to TRBD1. The CDR3 is 12 residues long. Trimming at V came to 11 bases and at J to 8 bases, leaving 5 bases not matched to a gene. Germline V gene data show CDR1 as SNHLY and CDR2 as FYNNEI. The CDR3 nucleotides are TGTGCCTTGCCAGGGGGCGATTCACCCCTCCACTTT. Protein sequence: CALPGGDSPLHF.

The chain couples TRBV6-2 or TRBV6-3 to TRBJ2-1; either TRBD1 or TRBD2 may supply D (6 bases each). CDR3 size: 18 residues. Germline-derived CDR1 and CDR2 are MNHEY and SVGEGT. The V gene lost 6 bases and the J gene lost 1 base, with 22 bases spanning the gap. This chain's CDR3 is CASSRGQLWLLSYNEQFF. CDR3 nucleotides: TGTGCCAGCAGCCGGGGGCAGCTTTGGCTTCTTTCCTACAATGAGCAGTTCTTC.

This clonotype was detected ten times or more. The chain carries TRBV12-3 or TRBV12-4 and TRBJ2-4; perhaps TRBD2 as D (5 bases). The CDR3 totals 14 residues. The germline V and J ends were trimmed by 5 bases and 9 bases, with 17 bases remaining between them. The CDR3 loop is CASSPFAGLGIQYF. The DNA for the CDR3 is TGTGCCAGCAGTCCCTTTGCGGGTCTGGGCATTCAGTACTTC.

This clonotype was seen more than once but under ten times. The CDR3 coding sequence is TGTGCCAGCAGCGGGGACATCCCCTACGAGCAGTACTTC. It is translated as CASSGDIPYEQYF. The chain links TRBV5-6 to TRBJ2-7, with D perhaps TRBD1 (6 bases). The germline V gene has CDR1 SGHDT and CDR2 YYEEEE. The CDR3 has 13 amino acids. Between the trimmed V and J ends, which lost 4 bases and 2 bases, there was a span of 10 bases. Full variable domain (remainder filled in from reference TRBV5-6 and TRBJ2-7): DAGVTQSPTHLIKTRGQQVTLRCSPKSGHDTVSWYQQALGQGPQFIFQYYEEEERQRGNFPDRFSGHQFPNYSSELNVNALLLGDSALYLCASSGDIPYEQYFGPGTRLTVT.

In this sample, this clonotype turned up a few times. The genes are TRBV28 and TRBJ2-1; the match to TRBD2 covers 12 bases. V shed 3 bases and J 3 bases; nucleotides not matched to a gene: 6. The CDR3 length is 17 residues. The germline gives CDR1 MDHEN, CDR2 SYDVKM. The CDR3 DNA follows: TGTGCCAGCAGTTTGGCTAGCGGGGGGGTGGGCTACAATGAGCAGTTCTTC. Its translation: CASSLASGGVGYNEQFF.

There are a few counts of this clonotype. V gene TRBV20-1 combines with J gene TRBJ2-1; D call uncertain. This CDR3 has 11 residues. Between the trimmed V and J ends, which lost 6 bases and 10 bases, there was a span of 13 bases. Looked up from germline, CDR1 is DFQATT and CDR2 is SNEGSKA (reference sequence). The CDR3 region is CSARLKVEQFF. The CDR3 DNA is TGCAGTGCGAGGCTTAAGGTCGAGCAGTTCTTC.

The chain recombines TRBV6-2 or TRBV6-3 with TRBJ2-1, with TRBD2 matching over 10 bases. The germline V gene encodes CDR1 MNHEY and CDR2 SVGEGT. The CDR3 loop spans 14 amino acids. The V gene end was trimmed by 9 bases and the J gene end by 9 bases; junction bases not matched to a gene: 11. The DNA of the CDR3 is TGTGCCAGTCAAGCAGCGGGAGGGCGCGGTGAGCAGTTCTTC. Translation: CASQAAGGRGEQFF.

This clonotype was observed many times. This rearrangement joins TRBV11-1 to TRBJ2-1, with TRBD2 matching 9 bases. V lost 3 bases to trimming and J lost 8 bases; unmatched junction nucleotides: 17. CDR3 length: 18 amino acids. Germline V lookup: CDR1 SGHAT, CDR2 FQDESV (reference sequence). The CDR3 bases are TGTGCCAGCAGCTTTCCTCCCAGGCTAGCGGGAAAGAGGGATGAGCAGTTCTTC. This gives the protein CASSFPPRLAGKRDEQFF.

This clonotype was observed many times. The chain is built from TRBV6-5 and TRBJ1-1; D not certain. V dropped 6 bases and J dropped 1 base, with 6 bases sitting between them. CDR3 size: 12 residues. In germline, CDR1 is MNHEY, CDR2 SVGAGI. The CDR3 loop reads CASRRGNTEAFF. The CDR3 DNA sequence: TGTGCCAGCAGGCGGGGGAACACTGAAGCTTTCTTT.

This clonotype was observed a handful of times. The V and J genes are TRBV2 and TRBJ2-1, with D maybe TRBD1 (6 bases). V was pared by 7 bases and J by 8 bases, with 18 bases between. The CDR3 sequence is 14 residues long. CDR1 SNHLY and CDR2 FYNNEI come from the germline V gene. In DNA form, the CDR3 reads TGTGCCAGCAAATTACAGGGTCTCCCAGATGAGCAGTTCTTC. Amino acid sequence: CASKLQGLPDEQFF. Based on the CDR3 plus reference TRBV2 and TRBJ2-1, the full variable domain is EPEVTQTPSHQVTQMGQEVILRCVPISNHLYFYWYRQILGQKVEFLVSFYNNEISEKSEIFDDQFSVERPDGSNFTLKIRSTKLEDSAMYFCASKLQGLPDEQFFGPGTRLTVL.

The chain carries TRBV20-1 and TRBJ2-3; 8 nucleotides match TRBD2. There are 15 residues in the CDR3. Per germline, CDR1 DFQATT and CDR2 SNEGSKA (reference sequence). With V trimmed by 5 bases and J by 0 bases, 7 bases remained unmatched. The CDR3 spells CSAPLSGRSTDTQYF. CDR3 coding DNA: TGCAGTGCTCCTTTAAGCGGGAGAAGCACAGATACGCAGTATTTT.